This T cell receptor beta chain was identified in a study of radiotherapy plus CTLA-4 blockade in lung cancer. Remarks on this clone: Its specificity is not known.

Repertoires were generated with immunoSEQ multiplex PCR, while TCRdb's copy carries only in-frame clones and drops some. The sample lists about 49,000 clones; 70% to 75% were seen once. Germline V gene sequence: CDR1 WSHSY, CDR2 SAAADI. This CDR3 comprises 15 residues. J gave up 10 bases and V 4 bases, and 4 bases lay outside the gene matches. Broader study findings: After radiotherapy and ipilimumab, tumor-derived clones expanded in peripheral blood. Reportedly, early blood T cell clone dynamics best predicted response, with interferon-beta.

The source was peripheral blood, collected from a patient treated with radiotherapy plus ipilimumab. The sequence was collected from a human donor with non-small cell lung cancer who had a complete response to radiotherapy plus ipilimumab. V gene TRBV10-2 combines with J gene TRBJ2-1; 16 bases map to TRBD2. The CDR3 is CASSGGLAGGREQFF. The CDR3 region has the DNA TGCGCCAGCAGTGGGGGACTAGCGGGAGGGAGGGAGCAGTTCTTC.